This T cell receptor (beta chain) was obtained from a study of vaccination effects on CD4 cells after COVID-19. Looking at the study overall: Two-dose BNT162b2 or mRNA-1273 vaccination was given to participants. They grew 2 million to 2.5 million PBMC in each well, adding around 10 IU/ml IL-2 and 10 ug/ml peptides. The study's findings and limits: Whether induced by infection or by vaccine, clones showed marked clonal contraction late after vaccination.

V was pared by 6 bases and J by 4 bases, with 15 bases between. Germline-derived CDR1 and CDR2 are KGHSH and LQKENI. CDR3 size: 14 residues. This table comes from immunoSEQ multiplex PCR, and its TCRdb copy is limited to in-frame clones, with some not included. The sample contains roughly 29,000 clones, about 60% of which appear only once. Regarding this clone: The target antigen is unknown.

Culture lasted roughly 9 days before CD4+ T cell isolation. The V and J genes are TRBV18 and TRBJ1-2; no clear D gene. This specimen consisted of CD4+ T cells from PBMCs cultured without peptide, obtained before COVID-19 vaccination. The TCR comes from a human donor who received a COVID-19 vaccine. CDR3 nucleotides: TGTGCCAGCTCGCTACCGACGGAAACCTATGGCTACACCTTC. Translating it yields CASSLPTETYGYTF.